Presented here are 6 T cell receptor beta chains from one specimen sequenced in a study of T cells in Graves' hyperthyroidism and ophthalmopathy. Using RNA transcripts as the source, TCR beta CDR3 regions were amplified. The study used the HTBI primer set for a first-round RT-PCR of the TCR CDR3. MiXCR, run by TCRdb on the multiplex PCR reads, gives a single entry per CDR3 protein. Among 300,000 to 450,000 distinct CDR3 sequences listed, 15% were seen once. Sequencing was performed on blood. The receptors derive from a woman in her 30s with Graves' hyperthyroidism.

The chain links TRBV20-1 to TRBJ2-2, with 10 nucleotides matching TRBD2. This CDR3 region has 15 residues. Trimming removed 2 bases from V and 6 bases from J; junction bases left unmatched: 6. The germline gives CDR1 DFQATT, CDR2 SNEGSKA (reference sequence). The CDR3 DNA reads as TGCAGTGCTAGAACTACTAGCGGGACTTCCGGGGAGCTGTTTTTT. Its translation is CSARTTSGTSGELFF.

The table lists this clonotype with many counts. V and J are TRBV3-1 and TRBJ2-7; tentative D call: TRBD1 (6 bases). The V and J ends lost 1 base and 0 bases respectively, with 19 bases between them. CDR3 length: 18 amino acids. CDR1 and CDR2 from the germline V gene are LGHDT and YNNKEL (reference sequence). In DNA, the CDR3 is TGTGCCAGCAGCCAAGGACTAACGAGGACAGCTTACTCCTACGAGCAGTACTTC. It translates to CASSQGLTRTAYSYEQYF.

In its sample, this clonotype was seen many times. The rearrangement uses TRBV27 and TRBJ2-5; the match to TRBD2 covers 12 bases. Germline lookup yields CDR1 MNHEY and CDR2 SMNVEV (reference sequence). With 6 bases clipped from V and 5 bases from J, the junction kept 16 bases outside the gene matches. CDR3 size: 18 residues. CDR3 sequence: CASRPGGLPSGRGETQYF. The CDR3 DNA follows: TGTGCCAGCAGGCCCGGGGGGTTGCCTAGCGGGAGGGGGGAGACCCAGTACTTC.

This clonotype was observed at least ten times. The chain has TRBV30 and TRBJ2-7, with 7 bases identical to TRBD1. Germline-derived CDR1 and CDR2 are GTSNPN and SVGIG (reference sequence). V lost 0 bases and J lost 4; bases outside the gene matches: 9. The CDR3 is 15 amino acids. The CDR3 bases are TGTGCCTGGAGTGTACCGCCAGGGGGATGGTACGAGCAGTACTTC. Translation: CAWSVPPGGWYEQYF.

A remark on this clonotype: The CDR3 does not close with the conserved phenylalanine or tryptophan, likely indicating a read error. The chain has TRBV6-1 and TRBJ1-3; D possibly corresponds to TRBD1 (6 bases). Deletions cut 1 base from V and 3 bases from J, with 13 bases between. In germline, CDR1 is MNHNS, CDR2 SASEGT. This CDR3 spans 16 amino acids. The CDR3 reads CASSEGGGWSGNTIYS. The CDR3 DNA reads as TGTGCCAGCAGTGAAGGAGGGGGTTGGAGTGGAAACACCATATATTCT.

V usage is TRBV19 and J usage is TRBJ1-5, with a possible D match to TRBD1 (5 bases). The CDR3 length is 13 residues. The germline gives CDR1 LNHDA, CDR2 SQIVND (reference sequence). V was clipped by 7 bases and J by 2 bases, with 9 bases between them. CDR3 protein: CASIGGGNQPQHF. Here the CDR3 DNA reads TGTGCCAGTATTGGGGGGGGCAATCAGCCCCAGCATTTT. The full variable domain, completed using reference TRBV19 and TRBJ1-5, is DGGITQSPKYLFRKEGQNVTLSCEQNLNHDAMYWYRQDPGQGLRLIYYSQIVNDFQKGDIAEGYSVSREKKESFPLTVTSAQKNPTAFYLCASIGGGNQPQHFGDGTRLSIL.